Below are 31 T cell receptor beta chains sequenced from a single sample in a study of cytomegalovirus exposure and HLA in healthy donors. This PCR relied on a set of 60 Vbeta primers and 13 Jbeta primers. Sequenced by immunoSEQ multiplex PCR; TCRdb stores in-frame clones only, minus some. The sample holds about 190,000 clones, roughly 75% seen once. Sequences were obtained from PBMCs. These receptor sequences come from a man aged 30 to 39 in good health and CMV-seropositive.

The V call is TRBV9, the J call TRBJ1-4; TRBD1 might be the D (6 bases). The V end lost 0 bases, the J end lost 8 bases, and 14 bases lay between the germline ends. This CDR3 has 15 residues. The germline gives CDR1 SGDLS, CDR2 YYNGEE. The CDR3: CASSVGNTGNEKLFF. For the CDR3, the DNA is TGTGCCAGCAGCGTAGGAAATACAGGGAACGAAAAACTGTTTTTT. Full variable domain (rest looked up from reference TRBV9 and TRBJ1-4): DSGVTQTPKHLITATGQRVTLRCSPRSGDLSVYWYQQSLDQGLQFLIQYYNGEERAKGNILERFSAQQFPDLHSELNLSSLELGDSALYFCASSVGNTGNEKLFFGSGTQLSVL.

The chain combines TRBV7-6 with TRBJ2-5; TRBD2 aligns across 11 bases. The ends lost 3 bases at V and 2 bases at J; junction bases unmatched: 11. Germline CDR1 SGHVS, CDR2 FNYEAQ. The CDR3 covers 18 residues. The DNA of the CDR3 is TGTGCCAGCAGCTTCGGGATAGCGGGGGGGAGACTACAAGAGACCCAGTACTTC. Protein sequence: CASSFGIAGGRLQETQYF.

V usage is TRBV30 and J usage is TRBJ1-4; D is unclear. The germline CDR1 and CDR2 sequences are GTSNPN and SVGIG (reference sequence). V dropped 0 bases and J dropped 5 bases, with 10 bases sitting between them. The CDR3 is 14 residues long. CDR3 bases: TGTGCCTGGAGTGTTTTCAGCGAGAATGAAAAACTGTTTTTT. This gives the protein CAWSVFSENEKLFF.

The CDR3 here is CASSVGTGGVNEKLFF. The CDR3 DNA is TGTGCCAGCAGCGTAGGGACAGGGGGCGTTAATGAAAAACTGTTTTTT. The chain recombines TRBV9 with TRBJ1-4, with 11 bases aligning to TRBD1. Germline trimming cut 0 bases from V and 4 bases from J; bases unmatched to any gene: 2. The CDR3 is 16 residues long. Germline V gene data show CDR1 as SGDLS and CDR2 as YYNGEE.

This clone was seen a handful of times. The rearrangement joins TRBV11-2 to TRBJ2-7; 7 positions match TRBD2. The germline gives CDR1 SGHAT, CDR2 FQNNGV. The CDR3 contains 16 residues. The V and J ends lost 2 bases and 2 bases, in that order; junction bases with no gene match: 9. The CDR3 region is CASSLQPGLAAYEQYF. The DNA of the CDR3 is TGTGCCAGCAGCTTACAGCCGGGGCTAGCGGCCTACGAGCAGTACTTC. The complete variable domain, with remaining parts taken from reference TRBV11-2 and TRBJ2-7, reads EAGVAQSPRYKIIEKRQSVAFWCNPISGHATLYWYQQILGQGPKLLIQFQNNGVVDDSQLPKDRFSAERLKGVDSTLKIQPAKLEDSAVYLCASSLQPGLAAYEQYFGPGTRLTVT.

This chain connects TRBV14 to TRBJ2-6, with D possibly being TRBD2 (5 bases). CDR1 and CDR2 (germline): SGHDN, FVKESK. V lost 4 bases, J lost 2 bases, and 18 bases lay in between. This CDR3 is 18 amino acids long. The CDR3 DNA follows: TGTGCCAGCAGCCTCTTTACCTTCATCGGGGCTGGGGCCAACGTCCTGACTTTC. It encodes CASSLFTFIGAGANVLTF.

This clone was observed a few times. The CDR3 DNA sequence: TGCAGCGTAGGGACTACCTTCGGGAACACTGAAGCTTTCTTT. Protein sequence: CSVGTTFGNTEAFF. The chain recombines TRBV29-1 with TRBJ1-1, with D perhaps matching TRBD1 (5 bases). The CDR3 sequence is 14 residues long. V gave up 6 bases and J gave up 1 base, with 15 bases separating them. Germline assignment: CDR1 SQVTM and CDR2 ANQGSEA.

CDR3 nucleotide sequence: TGTGCCAGCAGCATGGGACTAGCGGTAAACGAGCAGTACTTC. The encoded protein is CASSMGLAVNEQYF. The chain uses TRBV5-6 and TRBJ2-7; TRBD2 matches 11 bases. V was pared by 4 bases and J by 5 bases, with 5 bases of the junction left unmatched. Per the germline V gene, CDR1 is SGHDT and CDR2 is YYEEEE. The CDR3 length is 14 residues.

The chain recombines TRBV7-9 with TRBJ2-5, with D perhaps matching TRBD1 (6 bases). The DNA end lines up better with TRBJ2-7; the J call may be wrong. Looked up from germline, CDR1 is SEHNR and CDR2 is FQNEAQ (reference sequence). CDR3 length: 17 amino acids. The CDR3 DNA sequence: TGTGCCAGCAGCTTAGTATGGGGTCAGGGGAGCTCCTACGAGCAGTACTTC. Its translation: CASSLVWGQGSSYEQYF.

This clone showed up just once. An end of the junction differs from the germline gene, which may be a read error. Other DNA sequences within the sample encode an identical CDR3. This chain connects TRBV4-1 to TRBJ2-3, with TRBD2 identical over 11 bases. The germline V gene has CDR1 MGHRA and CDR2 YSYEKL. The length of the CDR3 is 17 residues. CDR3 bases: TGCGCCAGCAGCCCTAGCGGGACTAGCGGAAGCACAGACACGCAGTATTTT. It yields the protein CASSPSGTSGSTDTQYF.

CDR3 nucleotide sequence: TGTGCCAGCAGTTTATGGACTAGCGGTGGCTACGAGCAGTACTTC. It translates to CASSLWTSGGYEQYF. The chain employs TRBV28 and TRBJ2-7, with 9 bases matching TRBD2. Germline-derived CDR1 and CDR2 are MDHEN and SYDVKM. This CDR3 has 15 residues. The ends lost 0 bases at V and 3 bases at J; junction bases unmatched: 3.

To note about this clone: At one boundary the junction diverges from the germline segment, which might be a read error. The chain combines TRBV7-7 with TRBJ2-5; D possibly corresponds to TRBD2 (5 bases). Germline CDR1 is SSHAT and CDR2 is FNYEAQ (reference sequence). This CDR3 contains 16 residues. The CDR3 coding sequence is TGTGCTAGCAGCCCTGGACTCACCGTTGGGCAAGAGACCCAGTACTTC. It is translated as CASSPGLTVGQETQYF.

This clone turned up a few times. The chain carries TRBV30 and TRBJ2-2; no reliable D call. The CDR3 is made up of 13 amino acids. Per germline, CDR1 GTSNPN and CDR2 SVGIG (reference sequence). V was clipped by 2 bases and J by 1 base, with 5 bases between them. CDR3 amino acids: CAWSWLNTGELFF. CDR3 coding DNA: TGTGCCTGGAGTTGGCTGAACACCGGGGAGCTGTTTTTT.

The genes are TRBV14 and TRBJ1-1; D possibly corresponds to TRBD1 (5 bases). CDR1 and CDR2 from the germline V gene are SGHDN and FVKESK. Trimming shortened V by 4 bases and J by 2 bases, and 11 bases separated the two germline ends. This CDR3 comprises 14 residues. The CDR3 loop is CASSRRQTNTEAFF. The CDR3 nucleotides are TGTGCCAGCAGCCGCAGACAGACCAACACTGAAGCTTTCTTT.

This chain joins TRBV19 and TRBJ2-3; 11 bases fit TRBD2. Trimming cost V 1 base and J 4 bases; bases outside gene matches: 1. This CDR3 region has 15 residues. The germline gives CDR1 LNHDA, CDR2 SQIVND (reference sequence). CDR3 in amino acids: CASSIASGRSDTQYF. The DNA for the CDR3 is TGTGCCAGTAGTATAGCTAGCGGGAGGTCAGATACGCAGTATTTT.

The table lists this clone with a few counts. DNA of the CDR3: TGTGCCAGCTCGGCCGGGACAGAGAACACTGAAGCTTTCTTT. It specifies CASSAGTENTEAFF. V is TRBV18 and J is TRBJ1-1, with 7 bases aligning to TRBD1. CDR1 KGHSH and CDR2 LQKENI come from the germline V gene. The CDR3 is made up of 14 amino acids. Trimming removed 6 bases from V and 1 base from J; junction bases left unmatched: 5.

The chain carries TRBV7-3 and TRBJ2-5; D is undetermined. Between the trimmed V and J ends, which lost 2 bases and 2 bases, there was a span of 6 bases. Germline assignment: CDR1 SGHTA and CDR2 FQGTGA. The CDR3 contains 13 residues. This CDR3 reads CASSLLGQETQYF. The CDR3 DNA is TGTGCCAGCAGCTTACTAGGACAAGAGACCCAGTACTTC.

V gene TRBV4-3 combines with J gene TRBJ1-2, with 7 nucleotides matching TRBD1. There are 17 residues in the CDR3. J lost 2 bases, V lost 0 bases, and 9 bases had no gene match. Per germline, CDR1 LGHNA and CDR2 YSLEER. The CDR3 DNA follows: TGCGCCAGCAGCCAAGATAGGGGACAGCCTAGCAACTATGGCTACACCTTC. Translation gives CASSQDRGQPSNYGYTF.

This chain connects TRBV18 to TRBJ2-1; 8 positions match TRBD2. Trimming removed 3 bases from V and 9 bases from J; junction bases left unmatched: 13. Germline V gene data show CDR1 as KGHSH and CDR2 as LQKENI. This CDR3 region has 16 residues. CDR3 amino acids: CASSPSRGAGDGEQFF. The CDR3 bases are TGTGCCAGCTCACCGTCCCGCGGAGCGGGAGATGGTGAGCAGTTCTTC.

This clone was seen more than once but under ten times. The chain is built from TRBV6-5 and TRBJ2-7; a possible D gene is TRBD1 (6 bases). The germline V gene has CDR1 MNHEY and CDR2 SVGAGI. The CDR3 totals 15 residues. V was cut by 2 bases and J by 0 bases, with 11 bases left in between. CDR3 nucleotide sequence: TGTGCCAGCAGTTACGGGGCAGGGGACTCCTACGAGCAGTACTTC. This translates into CASSYGAGDSYEQYF.

V is TRBV6-6 and J is TRBJ2-5; 9 bases fit TRBD2. The assigned J gene may be wrong: the sequence end matches TRBJ2-7 better. In germline, CDR1 is MNHNY, CDR2 SVGAGI (reference sequence). The length of the CDR3 is 16 residues. The CDR3 coding sequence is TGTGCCAGTAACGTAAGGGGGACTAGCCCTACGGACGAGCAGTACTTC. Its translation: CASNVRGTSPTDEQYF.

The V call is TRBV9, the J call TRBJ1-6, with 7 bases matching TRBD1. The CDR3 totals 16 residues. Germline V gene data show CDR1 as SGDLS and CDR2 as YYNGEE. After removal of 3 bases from V and 6 bases from J, the junction contained 9 bases not matched to a gene. CDR3 amino acids: CASSGWTGGLNSPLHF. The CDR3 nucleotides are TGTGCCAGCAGCGGATGGACAGGCGGACTTAATTCACCCCTCCACTTT.

CDR3 amino acids: CASSSQSSAGGRAPETQYF. DNA for the CDR3: TGTGCCAGCAGTTCCCAATCAAGCGCAGGAGGGCGGGCCCCCGAGACCCAGTACTTC. The J gene is TRBJ2-5, the V gene TRBV27, with a tentative D call TRBD2 (6 bases). Germline V gene sequence: CDR1 MNHEY, CDR2 SMNVEV (reference sequence). Between the trimmed V and J ends, which lost 4 bases and 5 bases, there was a span of 29 bases. The CDR3 is 19 residues long.

The chain carries TRBV5-1 and TRBJ2-1; TRBD2 matches at 10 bases. V was pared by 7 bases and J by 4 bases, with 5 bases of the junction left unmatched. The CDR3 extends over 14 amino acids. Germline V gene data show CDR1 as SGHRS and CDR2 as YFSETQ. The CDR3: CASRGTSAYNEQFF. The CDR3 coding sequence is TGCGCCAGCCGGGGGACTAGCGCTTACAATGAGCAGTTCTTC.

The rearrangement links TRBV30 to TRBJ2-3, with D possibly being TRBD2 (5 bases). CDR3 size: 15 residues. Germline lookup yields CDR1 GTSNPN and CDR2 SVGIG (reference sequence). Trimming pared 0 bases from V and 6 bases from J, leaving 16 bases between. DNA of the CDR3: TGTGCCTGGAGTGTAACCAGCGGTCCCAGGGATACGCAGTATTTT. Translated, it gives CAWSVTSGPRDTQYF. The whole variable domain, filled in from reference TRBV30 and TRBJ2-3, reads SQTIHQWPATLVQPVGSPLSLECTVEGTSNPNLYWYRQAAGRGLQLLFYSVGIGQISSEVPQNLSASRPQDRQFILSSKKLLLSDSGFYLCAWSVTSGPRDTQYFGPGTRLTVL.

This rearrangement joins TRBV29-1 to TRBJ2-3; 9 bases fit TRBD1. V lost 7 bases and J lost 5; bases outside the gene matches: 4. The CDR3 covers 12 residues. Germline CDR1 is SQVTM and CDR2 is ANQGSEA. CDR3 sequence (DNA): TGCAGCGGCTTGACAGGGGGAGATACGCAGTATTTT. Protein sequence: CSGLTGGDTQYF.

This clone was seen only a few times. The chain joins TRBV7-2 to TRBJ2-7; D uncertain. V shed 1 base and J shed 4 bases, with 8 bases lying between them. The CDR3 covers 13 residues. Germline assignment: CDR1 SGHTA and CDR2 FQGNSA. The CDR3 nucleotides are TGTGCCAGCAGCTTAGGGCCCTCTTACGAGCAGTACTTC. Translation: CASSLGPSYEQYF.

The V gene is TRBV7-3, the J gene TRBJ2-1, with TRBD2 identical over 7 bases. Looked up from germline, CDR1 is SGHTA and CDR2 is FQGTGA. J gave up 7 bases and V 2 bases, and 8 bases lay outside the gene matches. CDR3 length: 15 amino acids. CDR3 sequence reads: CASSLAGERTNEQFF. CDR3 sequence (DNA): TGTGCCAGCAGCTTAGCGGGAGAGAGAACAAATGAGCAGTTCTTC.

The chain is built from TRBV27 and TRBJ1-2, with D unclear. Trimming cost V 6 bases and J 8 bases, with 22 bases left between them. CDR1 MNHEY and CDR2 SMNVEV come from the germline V gene (reference sequence). The CDR3 has 15 amino acids. Here the CDR3 DNA reads TGTGCCAGCAGCCCGTCGGGAGGGATTTCGGGAGGCTACACCTTC. Its protein product is CASSPSGGISGGYTF.

The V call is TRBV5-6, the J call TRBJ1-4, with unresolved D. The CDR3 extends over 15 amino acids. With 1 base removed from V and 6 bases from J, the gap between germline ends came to 13 bases. Germline CDR1 reads SGHDT; CDR2 reads YYEEEE. The CDR3 is CASSLTTRVDEKLFF. The CDR3 bases are TGTGCCAGCAGCTTGACGACGAGGGTAGATGAAAAACTGTTTTTT.

About this clone: Its ends do not fully match the called genes, so a read error is possible. This chain joins TRBV2 and TRBJ2-7, with D perhaps matching TRBD1 (5 bases). The germline gives CDR1 SNHLY, CDR2 FYNNEI. This CDR3 is built from 15 residues. The CDR3 spells CASSAQGRGSFEQYF. CDR3 DNA: TGTGCCAGCAGTGCCCAGGGTAGAGGCTCCTTCGAGCAGTACTTC.